Listed here are 5 T cell receptor beta chains from one sample, sequenced in a study of vaccination effects on CD4 cells after COVID-19. The table came from immunoSEQ multiplex PCR; TCRdb's copy has only in-frame clones and leaves some out. Here the sample spans some 24,000 clones, 60% to 80% being singletons. Antigen-specific CD4+ T cell clonotypes were called by their expansion after viral peptide-pool culture in ViraFEST. When around 10 days of culture had elapsed, CD4+ T cells were isolated. BNT162b2 vaccine or mRNA-1273 vaccine was given to participants in two doses. These TCRs are of unknown antigen specificity. Here the sequenced sample was CD4+ T cells from PBMCs cultured with HCoV-NL63 spike peptides, taken after COVID-19 vaccination. These receptors all stem from a human donor who received a COVID-19 vaccine.

This clone turned up a few times. The rearrangement joins TRBV4-3 to TRBJ2-6; D might be TRBD1 (6 bases). Germline CDR1 LGHNA, CDR2 YSLEER. V was trimmed by 7 bases and J by 4 bases, leaving 26 bases between them. The CDR3 contains 19 residues. CDR3 nucleotide sequence: TGCGCCAGCACTCGGGATGTGGACACCACAGGGCGCGGGGCCAACGTCCTGACTTTC. This sequence encodes CASTRDVDTTGRGANVLTF.

The chain uses TRBV5-4 and TRBJ1-1; 11 nucleotides line up with TRBD1. In germline, CDR1 is SGHNT, CDR2 YYREEE (reference sequence). The CDR3 covers 18 residues. The V gene end was trimmed by 2 bases and the J gene end by 3 bases; junction bases not matched to a gene: 12. This CDR3 is CASSFKTGQGVEDTEAFF. Here the CDR3 DNA reads TGTGCCAGCAGCTTTAAGACGGGACAGGGGGTGGAAGACACTGAAGCTTTCTTT.

V usage is TRBV7-8 and J usage is TRBJ1-2, with 7 bases matching TRBD1. Germline lookup yields CDR1 SGHVS and CDR2 FQNEAQ. CDR3 length equals 16 residues. V was pared by 1 base and J by 3 bases, with 8 bases of the junction left unmatched. The CDR3 DNA reads TGTGCCAGCAGCTTAGGAAGTCCAGGGGGGTACTATGGCTACACCTTC. Translated, it gives CASSLGSPGGYYGYTF.

This clone was recorded once. This CDR3 is CASSSPGQGDTEAFF. CDR3 sequence (DNA): TGTGCCAGCAGTTCCCCGGGACAGGGGGACACTGAAGCTTTCTTT. This chain uses TRBV28 with TRBJ1-1, with 11 bases identical to TRBD1. This CDR3 spans 15 amino acids. In germline, CDR1 is MDHEN, CDR2 SYDVKM. Trimming took 4 bases from V and 3 from J; bases not matched to a gene: 4.

The chain uses TRBV3-1 (or the pseudogene TRBV3-2) and TRBJ2-3; D unresolved. The germline CDR1 and CDR2 sequences are LGHDT and YNNKEL (reference sequence). The CDR3 is 13 amino acids. V was trimmed by 1 base and J by 5 bases, leaving 7 bases between them. The CDR3 sequence is CASSQARGDTQYF. The DNA of the CDR3 is TGTGCCAGCAGCCAAGCCCGCGGAGATACGCAGTATTTT.